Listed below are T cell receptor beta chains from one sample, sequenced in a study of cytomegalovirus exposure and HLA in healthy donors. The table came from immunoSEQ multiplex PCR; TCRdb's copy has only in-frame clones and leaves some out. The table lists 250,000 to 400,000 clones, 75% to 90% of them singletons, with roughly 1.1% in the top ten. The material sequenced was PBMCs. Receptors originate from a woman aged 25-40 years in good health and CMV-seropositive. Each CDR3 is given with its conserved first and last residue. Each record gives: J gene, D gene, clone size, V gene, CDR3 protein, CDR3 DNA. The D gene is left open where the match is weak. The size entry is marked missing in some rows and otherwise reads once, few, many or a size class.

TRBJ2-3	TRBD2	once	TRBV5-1	CASSRPGSSGGTSTDTQYF	TGCGCCAGCAGCCGCCCGGGATCTAGCGGGGGAACTAGCACAGATACGCAGTATTTT
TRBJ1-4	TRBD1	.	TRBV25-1	CASSETGGVREKLFF	TGTGCCAGCAGTGAGACAGGGGGCGTAAGGGAAAAACTGTTTTTT
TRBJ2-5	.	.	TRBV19	CASSIVGGGVAQETQYF	TGTGCCAGTAGTATCGTAGGGGGCGGGGTCGCCCAAGAGACCCAGTACTTC
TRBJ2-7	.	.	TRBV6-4	CARRVGAREQYF	TGTGCGAGGCGGGTCGGGGCGCGGGAGCAGTACTTC
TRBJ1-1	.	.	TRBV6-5	CASRPPTGVNTEAFF	TGTGCCAGCAGGCCGCCCACAGGAGTGAACACTGAAGCTTTCTTT
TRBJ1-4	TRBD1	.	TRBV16	CASTGQPLNEKLFF	TGTGCCAGCACGGGACAGCCACTTAATGAAAAACTGTTTTTT
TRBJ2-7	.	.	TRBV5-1	CASSLEAGRQYF	TGCGCCAGCAGCTTGGAGGCAGGGAGACAGTACTTC
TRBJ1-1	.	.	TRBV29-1	CSVSEGGGNTEAFF	TGCAGCGTTTCTGAAGGGGGGGGGAACACTGAAGCTTTCTTT
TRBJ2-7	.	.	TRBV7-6	CASSLDSSSYEQYF	TGTGCCAGCAGCCTGGACAGTAGCTCCTACGAGCAGTACTTC
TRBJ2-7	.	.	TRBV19	CASSIGSGPQYF	TGTGCCAGTAGTATTGGAAGTGGCCCCCAGTACTTC
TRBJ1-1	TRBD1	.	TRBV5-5	CASTQTGATTEAFF	TGTGCCAGCACCCAGACAGGGGCGACCACTGAAGCTTTCTTT
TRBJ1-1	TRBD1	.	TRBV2	CASSGGFGGGDTEAFF	TGTGCCAGCAGTGGAGGGTTTGGAGGGGGCGACACTGAAGCTTTCTTT
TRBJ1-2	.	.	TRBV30	CAWTLDTNYGYTF	TGTGCCTGGACCCTAGACACCAACTATGGCTACACCTTC
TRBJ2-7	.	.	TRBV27	CASSLPYEQYF	TGTGCCAGCAGTTTGCCCTACGAGCAGTACTTC
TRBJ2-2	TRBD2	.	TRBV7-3	CASSPSGANAGELFF	TGTGCCAGCAGCCCTAGCGGAGCCAACGCCGGGGAGCTGTTTTTT
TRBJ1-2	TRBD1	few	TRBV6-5	CASRGTANYGYTF	TGTGCCAGCAGGGGGACAGCTAACTATGGCTACACCTTC
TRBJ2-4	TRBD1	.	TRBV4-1	CASSQVTGANIQYF	TGCGCCAGCAGCCAAGTTACAGGGGCTAACATTCAGTACTTC
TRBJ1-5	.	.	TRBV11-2	CASSLNRDEGQPQHF	TGTGCCAGCAGCTTAAACAGGGACGAGGGTCAGCCCCAGCATTTT
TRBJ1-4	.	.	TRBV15	CATSRVGGPNEKLFF	TGTGCCACCAGCAGGGTAGGAGGCCCTAATGAAAAACTGTTTTTT
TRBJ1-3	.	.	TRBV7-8	CASSLVGLGGNTIYF	TGTGCCAGCAGCTTAGTCGGCCTAGGAGGAAACACCATATATTTT
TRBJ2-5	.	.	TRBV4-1	CASSQDAGFEETQYF	TGCGCCAGCAGCCAAGATGCGGGGTTCGAAGAGACCCAGTACTTC
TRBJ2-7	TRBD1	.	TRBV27	CASSVAPGTAYEQYF	TGTGCCAGCAGTGTAGCTCCCGGGACAGCCTACGAGCAGTACTTC
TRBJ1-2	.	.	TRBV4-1	CASSQDERPRTNYGYTF	TGCGCCAGCAGCCAAGACGAGAGACCGCGAACGAACTATGGCTACACCTTC
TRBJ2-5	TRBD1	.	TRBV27	CASSARGLLQETQYF	TGTGCCAGCAGTGCCAGGGGGCTTCTCCAAGAGACCCAGTACTTC
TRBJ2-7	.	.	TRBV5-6	CASSLLEDRGYEQYF	TGTGCCAGCAGCTTGTTGGAGGACCGGGGATACGAGCAGTACTTC
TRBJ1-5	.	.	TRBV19	CASSPVRNQPQHF	TGTGCCAGTAGTCCGGTACGGAATCAGCCCCAGCATTTT
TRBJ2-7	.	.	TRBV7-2	CASSIRDREDLYEQYF	TGTGCCAGCAGCATAAGAGACAGGGAGGATCTCTACGAGCAGTACTTC
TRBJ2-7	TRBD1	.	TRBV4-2	CASSQAPPDRGLEQYF	TGTGCCAGCAGCCAAGCCCCCCCAGACAGGGGTTTGGAGCAGTACTTC
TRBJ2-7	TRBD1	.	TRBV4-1	CASSQDGTGGYEQYF	TGCGCCAGCAGCCAAGACGGGACAGGGGGCTACGAGCAGTACTTC
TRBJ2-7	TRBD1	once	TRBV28	CASSTGTDLYEQYF	TGTGCCAGCAGTACCGGGACAGACCTCTACGAGCAGTACTTC
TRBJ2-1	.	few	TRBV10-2	CASSNINEQFF	TGCGCCAGCAGTAATATCAATGAGCAGTTCTTC
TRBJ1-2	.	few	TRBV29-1	CSVSRDGYTF	TGCAGCGTTTCCAGGGACGGCTACACCTTC
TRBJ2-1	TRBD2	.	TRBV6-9	CASRQTHPLAGDDNEQFF	TGTGCCAGCAGGCAAACCCACCCGCTAGCGGGAGATGACAATGAGCAGTTCTTC
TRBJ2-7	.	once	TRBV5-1	CASSLDGGVGYEQYF	TGCGCCAGCAGCTTGGATGGAGGGGTCGGTTACGAGCAGTACTTC
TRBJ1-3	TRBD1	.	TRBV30	CAWSVQQGAAGNTIYF	TGTGCCTGGAGTGTACAACAGGGGGCTGCTGGAAACACCATATATTTT
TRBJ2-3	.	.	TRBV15	CATSPEGGEASTDTQYF	TGTGCCACCAGCCCTGAGGGGGGGGAGGCGAGCACAGATACGCAGTATTTT
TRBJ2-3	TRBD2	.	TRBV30	CAWAGTSGLGDTQYF	TGTGCCTGGGCCGGGACTAGCGGCCTGGGGGATACGCAGTATTTT
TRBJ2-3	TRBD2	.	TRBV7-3	CASSLGLDLTDTQYF	TGTGCCAGCAGCTTAGGACTAGATCTGACAGATACGCAGTATTTT
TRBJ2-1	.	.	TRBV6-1	CASSENSIYNEQFF	TGTGCCAGCAGTGAAAATAGCATCTACAATGAGCAGTTCTTC
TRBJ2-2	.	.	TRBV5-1	CASSLGVGASLELFF	TGCGCCAGCAGCTTGGGCGTGGGGGCGTCCTTGGAGCTGTTTTTT
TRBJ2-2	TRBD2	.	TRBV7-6	CASRGLAGVTGTGELFF	TGTGCCAGCAGGGGACTAGCGGGAGTAACGGGCACCGGGGAGCTGTTTTTT
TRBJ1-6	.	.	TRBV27	CASREGGGYNSPLHF	TGTGCCAGCAGGGAAGGAGGGGGCTATAATTCACCCCTCCACTTT
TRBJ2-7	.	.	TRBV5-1	CASSLSRDVTYEQYF	TGCGCCAGCAGCTTGTCGCGGGACGTTACCTACGAGCAGTACTTC
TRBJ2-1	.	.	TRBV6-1	CASSETGFTYNEQFF	TGTGCCAGCAGTGAGACAGGTTTTACCTACAATGAGCAGTTCTTC
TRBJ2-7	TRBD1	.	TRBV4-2	CASSGRTGAEQYF	TGTGCCAGCAGCGGGCGGACAGGGGCCGAGCAGTACTTC
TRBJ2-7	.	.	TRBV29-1	CSASPSSYEQYF	TGCAGCGCCAGCCCCAGCTCCTACGAGCAGTACTTC
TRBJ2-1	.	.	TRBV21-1	CASSKVIRGALYEQFF	TGTGCCAGCAGCAAAGTAATCAGGGGCGCACTCTATGAGCAGTTCTTC
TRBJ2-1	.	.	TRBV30	CAWRVPGRPYNEQFF	TGTGCCTGGAGGGTGCCTGGGCGGCCATACAATGAGCAGTTCTTC
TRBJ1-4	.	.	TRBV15	CATSRVPNEKLFF	TGTGCCACCAGCAGAGTCCCTAATGAAAAACTGTTTTTT
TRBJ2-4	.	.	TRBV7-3	CASSLISGNIQYF	TGTGCCAGCAGCTTAATATCGGGAAACATTCAGTACTTC
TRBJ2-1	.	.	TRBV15	CATRDINSYNEQFF	TGTGCCACCAGGGACATCAACTCCTACAATGAGCAGTTCTTC
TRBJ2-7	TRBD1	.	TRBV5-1	CASSLYETGNEQYF	TGCGCCAGCAGCTTGTATGAGACAGGGAACGAGCAGTACTTC
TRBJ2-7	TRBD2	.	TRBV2	CAKGTSGGIEQYF	TGTGCCAAAGGGACTAGCGGGGGAATCGAGCAGTACTTC
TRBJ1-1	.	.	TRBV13	CASNGGLLNTEAFF	TGTGCCAGCAACGGAGGGCTATTGAACACTGAAGCTTTCTTT
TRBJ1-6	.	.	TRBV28	CASSSRGGVSYNSPLHF	TGTGCCAGCAGTTCCAGAGGTGGGGTTTCCTATAATTCACCCCTCCACTTT
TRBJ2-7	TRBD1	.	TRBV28	CASSLFTKQGAGQYF	TGTGCCAGCAGTCTATTCACAAAGCAGGGGGCTGGGCAGTACTTC
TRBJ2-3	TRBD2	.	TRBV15	CATSRGSGSADTQYF	TGTGCCACCAGCAGGGGTAGCGGGAGTGCAGATACGCAGTATTTT
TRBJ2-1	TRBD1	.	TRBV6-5	CASSYSRGLEGEQFF	TGTGCCAGCAGTTATTCCAGGGGGCTAGAGGGCGAGCAGTTCTTC
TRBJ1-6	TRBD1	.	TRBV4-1	CASQGQRGNNSPLHF	TGCGCCAGCCAGGGACAGCGGGGTAATAATTCACCCCTCCACTTT
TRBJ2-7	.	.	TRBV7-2	CASSFLGIRQYF	TGTGCCAGCAGCTTCTTGGGTATCAGGCAGTACTTC